This T cell receptor (beta chain) derives from a study of blood T cells in healthy people across ages. General study findings and limits: A conclusive naive versus antigen-experienced comparison was prevented by the unsorted PBMCs.

PBMCs were isolated at a quantity of at least 7 million per sample. On this clonotype itself: The antigen is not known.

Trimming removed 9 bases from V and 3 bases from J; junction bases left unmatched: 1. Germline V gives CDR1 PRHDT, CDR2 FYEKMQ (reference sequence). CDR3 size: 12 residues. A J-beta primer mix and a sample-barcoded 5' primer were used in a second PCR of roughly 6 to 11 cycles. TCRdb processed the 5' RACE reads anew with MiXCR; each CDR3 protein has one entry. The sample holds about 630,000 distinct CDR3 sequences; around a fifth are singletons and the top ten take 3% to 4%. The gene calls are TRBV13 and TRBJ2-5; 10 positions agree with TRBD1. This clonotype originated in a man in his 70s in good health. The sequencing sample was made of blood. The CDR3 is CASGQGEETQYF. The CDR3 region has the DNA TGTGCCAGTGGACAGGGGGAAGAGACCCAGTACTTC.